This T cell receptor beta chain was captured in a study of regulatory T cells in long-lasting Graves disease. Findings of the study overall: Possibly, accuracy suffered from the small sample size.

Arm-PCR with iRepertoire HTBI primers amplified the CDR3 regions for these TCR beta libraries. Via MiXCR, TCRdb re-called the multiplex PCR reads, giving one row per CDR3 protein. The sample yields a few hundred thousand distinct CDR3 sequences, around 22% seen once. Time point denoted: persistent/refractory GD, antithyroid drugs over 5 years with positive TRAb. The TCR library was prepared using RNA isolated from PBMCs. Per germline, CDR1 MNHNS and CDR2 SASEGT. The CDR3 contains 13 residues. The junction had 5 bases not matched to a gene; V was cut back by 6 bases and J by 5 bases. The table lists this clonotype with many counts. Its matching antigen is unknown.

The source of this sequence is a female donor with Graves disease. The input for sequencing was peripheral blood mononuclear cells (PBMCs), taken when the disease was refractory, from a patient treated with antithyroid drugs. The V and J genes are TRBV6-1 and TRBJ2-7; 9 bases are a match to TRBD1. For the CDR3, the DNA is TGTGCCAGCAGAGGGACAGGGACGAACGAGCAGTACTTC. Protein sequence: CASRGTGTNEQYF.